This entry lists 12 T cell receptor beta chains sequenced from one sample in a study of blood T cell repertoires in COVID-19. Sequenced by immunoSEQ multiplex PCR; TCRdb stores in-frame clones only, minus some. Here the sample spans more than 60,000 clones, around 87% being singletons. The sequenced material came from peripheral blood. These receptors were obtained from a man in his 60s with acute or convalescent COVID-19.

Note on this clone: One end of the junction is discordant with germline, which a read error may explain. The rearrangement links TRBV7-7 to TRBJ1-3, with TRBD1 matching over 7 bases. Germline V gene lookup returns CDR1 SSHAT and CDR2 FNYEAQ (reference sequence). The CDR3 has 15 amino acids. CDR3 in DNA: TGTGCTAGCAGCGCCGGGACAGCCAGTGGAAACACCATATATTTT. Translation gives CASSAGTASGNTIYF.

DNA of the CDR3: TGCAGTGCTAGTAAGAGCCGGGAGACCCAGTACTTC. Translating gives CSASKSRETQYF. The V gene is TRBV20-1, the J gene TRBJ2-5; D is ambiguous. Looked up from germline, CDR1 is DFQATT and CDR2 is SNEGSKA (reference sequence). Trimming took 3 bases from V and 5 from J, leaving 10 bases between them. This CDR3 has 12 residues.

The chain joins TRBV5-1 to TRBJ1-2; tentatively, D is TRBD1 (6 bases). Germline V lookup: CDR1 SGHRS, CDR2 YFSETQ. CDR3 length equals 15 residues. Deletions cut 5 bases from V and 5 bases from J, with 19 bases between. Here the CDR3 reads CASRATEGGGYGYTF. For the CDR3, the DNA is TGCGCCAGCAGAGCGACTGAGGGAGGGGGATATGGCTACACCTTC.

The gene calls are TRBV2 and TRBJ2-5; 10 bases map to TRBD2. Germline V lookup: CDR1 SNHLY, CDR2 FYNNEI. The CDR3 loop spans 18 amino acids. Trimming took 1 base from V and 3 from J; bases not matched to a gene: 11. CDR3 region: CASSEVVAGGTGEETQYF. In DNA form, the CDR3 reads TGTGCCAGCAGTGAAGTAGTAGCGGGGGGCACCGGAGAAGAGACCCAGTACTTC.

The CDR3 DNA reads as TGTGCCAGCAGCTTAGGAGTCGGGATAGATGGCTACACCTTC. Protein sequence: CASSLGVGIDGYTF. J is TRBJ1-2 and V is TRBV7-2, with unresolved D. Trimming left V 1 base short and J 6 bases short, with 12 bases between. From germline, CDR1 is SGHTA and CDR2 FQGNSA. This CDR3 has 14 residues. The full variable domain, in which reference TRBV7-2 and TRBJ1-2 provide the parts outside the CDR3, is GAGVSQSPSNKVTEKGKDVELRCDPISGHTALYWYRQSLGQGLEFLIYFQGNSAPDKSGLPSDRFSAERTGGSVSTLTIQRTQQEDSAVYLCASSLGVGIDGYTFGSGTRLTVV.

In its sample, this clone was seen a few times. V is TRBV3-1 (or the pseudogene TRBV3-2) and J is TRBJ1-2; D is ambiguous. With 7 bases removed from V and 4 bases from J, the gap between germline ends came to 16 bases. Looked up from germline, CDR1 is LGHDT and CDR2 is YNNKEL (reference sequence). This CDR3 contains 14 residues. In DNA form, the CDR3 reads TGTGCCAGCACCCCAAGACACGGATCCTATGGCTACACCTTC. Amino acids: CASTPRHGSYGYTF.

CDR3 loop: CATGDPGSGANVLTF. CDR3 sequence (DNA): TGTGCCACAGGCGACCCAGGGTCTGGGGCCAACGTCCTGACTTTC. The chain carries TRBV24-1 and TRBJ2-6; perhaps TRBD1 as D (5 bases). The germline V and J ends were trimmed by 10 bases and 1 base, with 13 bases remaining between them. The CDR3 is 15 amino acids. Germline CDR1 KGHDR, CDR2 SFDVKD.

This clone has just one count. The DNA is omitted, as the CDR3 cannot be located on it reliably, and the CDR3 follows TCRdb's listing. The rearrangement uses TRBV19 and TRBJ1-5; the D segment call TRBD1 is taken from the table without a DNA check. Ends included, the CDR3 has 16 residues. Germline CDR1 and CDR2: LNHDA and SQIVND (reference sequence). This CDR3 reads CAIKYQCKRSNQPQHF.

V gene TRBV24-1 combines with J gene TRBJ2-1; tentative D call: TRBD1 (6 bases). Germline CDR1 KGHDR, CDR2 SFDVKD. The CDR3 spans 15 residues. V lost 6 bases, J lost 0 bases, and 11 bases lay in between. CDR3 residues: CATSLQGSSYNEQFF. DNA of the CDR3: TGTGCCACCAGTTTACAGGGTAGCTCCTACAATGAGCAGTTCTTC.

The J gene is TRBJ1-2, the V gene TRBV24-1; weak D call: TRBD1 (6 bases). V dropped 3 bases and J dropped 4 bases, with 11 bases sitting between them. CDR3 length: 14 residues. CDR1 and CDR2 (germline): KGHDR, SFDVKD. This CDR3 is CATSDPGQSYGYTF. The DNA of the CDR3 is TGTGCCACCAGTGATCCCGGACAGTCCTATGGCTACACCTTC.

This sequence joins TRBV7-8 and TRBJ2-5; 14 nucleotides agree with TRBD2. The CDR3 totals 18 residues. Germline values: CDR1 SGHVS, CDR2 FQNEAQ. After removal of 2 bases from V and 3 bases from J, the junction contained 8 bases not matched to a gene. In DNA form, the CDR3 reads TGTGCCAGCAGCTTATACCCGGGACTAGCGGGGGAAAAAGAGACCCAGTACTTC. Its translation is CASSLYPGLAGEKETQYF. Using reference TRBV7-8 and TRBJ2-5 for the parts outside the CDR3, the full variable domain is GAGVSQSPRYKVAKRGQDVALRCDPISGHVSLFWYQQALGQGPEFLTYFQNEAQLDKSGLPSDRFFAERPEGSVSTLKIQRTQQEDSAVYLCASSLYPGLAGEKETQYFGPGTRLLVL.

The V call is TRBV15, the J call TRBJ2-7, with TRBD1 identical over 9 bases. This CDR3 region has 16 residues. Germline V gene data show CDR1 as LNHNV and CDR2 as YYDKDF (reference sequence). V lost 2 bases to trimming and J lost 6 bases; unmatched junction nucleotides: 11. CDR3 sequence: CATSRNRGQGGSEQYF. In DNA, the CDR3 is TGTGCCACCAGCAGAAATAGGGGACAGGGAGGGTCCGAGCAGTACTTC. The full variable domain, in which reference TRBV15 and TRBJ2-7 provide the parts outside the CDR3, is DAMVIQNPRYQVTQFGKPVTLSCSQTLNHNVMYWYQQKSSQAPKLLFHYYDKDFNNEADTPDNFQSRRPNTSFCFLDIRSPGLGDTAMYLCATSRNRGQGGSEQYFGPGTRLTVT.